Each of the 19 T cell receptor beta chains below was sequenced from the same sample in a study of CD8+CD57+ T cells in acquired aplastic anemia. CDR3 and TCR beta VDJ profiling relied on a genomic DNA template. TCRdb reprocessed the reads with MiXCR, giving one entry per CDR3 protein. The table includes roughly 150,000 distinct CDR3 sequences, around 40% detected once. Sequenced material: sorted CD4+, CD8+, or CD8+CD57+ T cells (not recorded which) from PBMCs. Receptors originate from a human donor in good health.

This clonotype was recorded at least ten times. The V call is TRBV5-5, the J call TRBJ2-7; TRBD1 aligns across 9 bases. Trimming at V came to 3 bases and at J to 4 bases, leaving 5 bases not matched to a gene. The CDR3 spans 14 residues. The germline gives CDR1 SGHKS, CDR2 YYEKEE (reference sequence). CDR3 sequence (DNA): TGTGCCAGCAGCTGGACAGGGGTCGGTTACGAGCAGTACTTC. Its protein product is CASSWTGVGYEQYF.

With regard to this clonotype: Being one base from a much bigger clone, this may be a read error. CDR3 residues: CSVRAGTGTGAFF. CDR3 DNA: TGCAGCGTTCGCGCCGGGACGGGAACGGGAGCTTTCTTT. The chain employs TRBV29-1 and TRBJ1-1; tentatively, D is TRBD1 (5 bases). CDR1 and CDR2 (germline): SQVTM, ANQGSEA. V was pared by 5 bases and J by 10 bases, with 20 bases between. The CDR3 is 13 residues long.

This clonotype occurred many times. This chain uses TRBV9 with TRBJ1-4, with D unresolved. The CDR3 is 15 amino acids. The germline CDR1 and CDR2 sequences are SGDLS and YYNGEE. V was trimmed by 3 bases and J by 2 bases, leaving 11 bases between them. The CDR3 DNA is TGTGCCAGCAGCGGTGGTGGGCAGACTAATGAAAAACTGTTTTTT. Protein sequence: CASSGGGQTNEKLFF.

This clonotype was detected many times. CDR3 sequence reads: CASSLERGAYEQYF. For the CDR3, the DNA is TGTGCCAGCAGCTTAGAGCGGGGGGCCTACGAGCAGTACTTC. The chain is built from TRBV7-9 and TRBJ2-7, with 9 bases lining up with TRBD2. This CDR3 has 14 amino acids. In germline, CDR1 is SEHNR, CDR2 FQNEAQ (reference sequence). The V gene end was trimmed by 1 base and the J gene end by 2 bases; junction bases not matched to a gene: 0.

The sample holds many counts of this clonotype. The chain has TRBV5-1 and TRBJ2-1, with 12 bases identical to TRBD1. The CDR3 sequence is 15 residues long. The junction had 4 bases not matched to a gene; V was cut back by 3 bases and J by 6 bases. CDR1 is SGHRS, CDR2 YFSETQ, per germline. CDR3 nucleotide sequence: TGCGCCAGCAGCTCCGGGACAGGGGGCCGCAATGAGCAGTTCTTC. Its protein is CASSSGTGGRNEQFF.

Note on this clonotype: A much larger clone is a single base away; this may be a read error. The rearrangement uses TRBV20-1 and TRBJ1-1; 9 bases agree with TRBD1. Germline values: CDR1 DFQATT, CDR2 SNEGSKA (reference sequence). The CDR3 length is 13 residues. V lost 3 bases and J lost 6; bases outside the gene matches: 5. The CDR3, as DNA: TGCAGTGCTAGGACAGGGGGTTTCTCTGAAGCTTTCTTT. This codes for CSARTGGFSEAFF.

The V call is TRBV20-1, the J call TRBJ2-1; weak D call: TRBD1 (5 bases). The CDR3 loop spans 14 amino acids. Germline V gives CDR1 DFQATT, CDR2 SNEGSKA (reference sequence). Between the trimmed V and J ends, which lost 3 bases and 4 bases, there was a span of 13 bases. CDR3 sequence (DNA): TGCAGTGCTAGTCGAACAGGACCATACAATGAGCAGTTCTTC. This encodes CSASRTGPYNEQFF.

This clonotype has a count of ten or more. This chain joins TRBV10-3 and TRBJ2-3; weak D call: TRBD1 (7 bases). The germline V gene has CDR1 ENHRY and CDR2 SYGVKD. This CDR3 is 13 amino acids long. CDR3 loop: CATTAGTVALEYF. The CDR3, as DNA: TGTGCTACGACTGCGGGGACAGTAGCTTTGGAGTATTTT.

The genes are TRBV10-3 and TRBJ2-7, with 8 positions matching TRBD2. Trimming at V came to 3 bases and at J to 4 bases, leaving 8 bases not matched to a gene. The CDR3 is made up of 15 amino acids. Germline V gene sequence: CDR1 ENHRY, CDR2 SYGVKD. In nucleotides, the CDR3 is TGTGCCATCAGTGACCCCGGGAGGGAGGAGTACGAGCAGTACTTC. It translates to CAISDPGREEYEQYF.

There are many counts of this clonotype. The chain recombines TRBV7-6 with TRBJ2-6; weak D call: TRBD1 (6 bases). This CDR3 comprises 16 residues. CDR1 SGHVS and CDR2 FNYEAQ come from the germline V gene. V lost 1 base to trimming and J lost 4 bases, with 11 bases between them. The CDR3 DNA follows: TGTGCCAGCAGCTTAGTTAGGGGGAGAGGGGCCAACGTCCTGACTTTC. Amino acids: CASSLVRGRGANVLTF.

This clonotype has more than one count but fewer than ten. The CDR3 coding sequence is TGTGCCAGCAACATAATGCGGACTAGCGGGGGGGGAGGGCAGTACTTC. Residues: CASNIMRTSGGGGQYF. The gene calls are TRBV5-6 and TRBJ2-4; 15 bases align to TRBD2. CDR1 and CDR2 from the germline V gene are SGHDT and YYEEEE. The ends lost 6 bases at V and 13 bases at J; junction bases unmatched: 14. The CDR3 is made up of 16 amino acids.

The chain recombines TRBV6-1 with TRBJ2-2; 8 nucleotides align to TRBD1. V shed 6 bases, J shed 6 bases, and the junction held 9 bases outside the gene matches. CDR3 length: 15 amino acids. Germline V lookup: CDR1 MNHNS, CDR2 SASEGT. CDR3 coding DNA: TGTGCCAGCAGGCTATGGACAGGGAAGGCCGGGGAGCTGTTTTTT. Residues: CASRLWTGKAGELFF.

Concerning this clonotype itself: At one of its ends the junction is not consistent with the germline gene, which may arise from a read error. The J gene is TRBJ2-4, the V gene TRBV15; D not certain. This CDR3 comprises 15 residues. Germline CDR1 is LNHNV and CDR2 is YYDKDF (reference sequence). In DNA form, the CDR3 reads TGTGCCACCAGCAGTACCCTTTTAGCCGAAAACATTCAGTACTTC. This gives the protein CATSSTLLAENIQYF.

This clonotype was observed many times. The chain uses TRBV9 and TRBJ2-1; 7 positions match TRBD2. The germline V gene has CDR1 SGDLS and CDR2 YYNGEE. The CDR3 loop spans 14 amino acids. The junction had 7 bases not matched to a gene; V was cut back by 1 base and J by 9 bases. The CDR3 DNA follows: TGTGCCAGCAGCGTAATGGAGCGGGGCAGTGAGCAGTTCTTC. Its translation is CASSVMERGSEQFF.

The CDR3 region has the DNA TGCAGTGCTGTAACAAGACTAGCTCAATCGGAGACCCAGTACTTC. Protein product: CSAVTRLAQSETQYF. The chain carries TRBV20-1 and TRBJ2-5; the match to TRBD2 covers 7 bases. This CDR3 contains 15 residues. Losses at the gene ends were 5 bases for V and 5 bases for J; bases not matched to a gene: 14. The germline V gene has CDR1 DFQATT and CDR2 SNEGSKA (reference sequence).

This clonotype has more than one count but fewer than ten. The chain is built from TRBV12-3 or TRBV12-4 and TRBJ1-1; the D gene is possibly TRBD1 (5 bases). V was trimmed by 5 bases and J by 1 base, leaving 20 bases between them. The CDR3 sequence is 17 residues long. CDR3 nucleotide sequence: TGTGCCAGCAGTCGTTGGGGGTGGATTGGGGAGAACACTGAAGCTTTCTTT. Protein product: CASSRWGWIGENTEAFF.

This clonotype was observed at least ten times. The CDR3 sequence is CASSEALGQVKGAFF. DNA for the CDR3: TGTGCCAGCAGTGAAGCCCTGGGACAGGTAAAGGGAGCTTTCTTT. The chain recombines TRBV2 with TRBJ1-1; 8 nucleotides align to TRBD1. The CDR3 is 15 residues long. J gave up 10 bases and V 0 bases, and 10 bases lay outside the gene matches. Looked up from germline, CDR1 is SNHLY and CDR2 is FYNNEI.

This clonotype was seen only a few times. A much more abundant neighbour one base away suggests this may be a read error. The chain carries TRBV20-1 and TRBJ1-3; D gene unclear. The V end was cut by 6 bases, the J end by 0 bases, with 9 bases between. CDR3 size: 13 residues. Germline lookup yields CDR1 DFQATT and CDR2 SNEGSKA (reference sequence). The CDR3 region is CSAPAVSGNTIYF. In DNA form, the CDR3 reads TGCAGTGCGCCCGCTGTCTCTGGAAACACCATATATTTT.

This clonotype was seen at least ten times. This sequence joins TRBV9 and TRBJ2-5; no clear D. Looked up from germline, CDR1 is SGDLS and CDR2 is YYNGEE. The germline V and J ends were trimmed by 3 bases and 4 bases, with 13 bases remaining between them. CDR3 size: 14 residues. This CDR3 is CASSADGPAETQYF. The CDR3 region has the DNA TGTGCCAGCAGCGCGGATGGCCCCGCAGAGACCCAGTACTTC.